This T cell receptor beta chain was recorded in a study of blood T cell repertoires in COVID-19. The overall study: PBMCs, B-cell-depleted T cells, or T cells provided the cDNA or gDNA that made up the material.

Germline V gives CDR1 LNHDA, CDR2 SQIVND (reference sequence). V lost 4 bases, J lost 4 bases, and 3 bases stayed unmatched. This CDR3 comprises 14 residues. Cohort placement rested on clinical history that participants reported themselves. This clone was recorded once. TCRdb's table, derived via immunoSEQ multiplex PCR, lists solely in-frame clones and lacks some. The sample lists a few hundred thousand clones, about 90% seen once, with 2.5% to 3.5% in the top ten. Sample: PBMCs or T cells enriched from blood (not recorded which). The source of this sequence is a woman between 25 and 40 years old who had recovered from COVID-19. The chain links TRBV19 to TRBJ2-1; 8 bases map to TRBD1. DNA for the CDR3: TGTGCCAGTAGTACAGGGGGCAATTACAATGAGCAGTTCTTC. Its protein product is CASSTGGNYNEQFF. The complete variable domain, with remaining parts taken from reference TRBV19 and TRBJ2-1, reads DGGITQSPKYLFRKEGQNVTLSCEQNLNHDAMYWYRQDPGQGLRLIYYSQIVNDFQKGDIAEGYSVSREKKESFPLTVTSAQKNPTAFYLCASSTGGNYNEQFFGPGTRLTVL.